The clone carrying this T cell receptor beta chain was seen only a few times. Its antigen is unidentified. The data derive from a study of T cells after yellow fever vaccination. Study-wide background: Low-cell-number fractions were prepared with SMART-Seq v4 Ultra Low Input. Study findings and constraints: A minor fraction of clonotypes spanned both CD4 and CD8 compartments.

MiXCR was run by TCRdb on the 5' RACE reads, yielding one entry per CDR3 protein. Of roughly 74,000 distinct CDR3 sequences in the sample, approximately 6.5% were seen once. The CDR3 covers 17 residues. V gave up 5 bases and J gave up 2 bases; unmatched junction bases: 8. Per germline, CDR1 MNHNS and CDR2 SASEGT. The source of this sequence is a young man who received the YFV17D yellow fever vaccine. This chain joins TRBV6-1 and TRBJ2-3, with 12 bases identical to TRBD1. The source material was CD8+ T cells sorted from PBMCs, sampled 5 days after the first yellow fever vaccination. The chain's CDR3 is CASSRAGTGGLTDTQYF. In DNA, the CDR3 is TGTGCCAGCAGTCGCGCCGGGACAGGGGGCCTCACAGATACGCAGTATTTT.